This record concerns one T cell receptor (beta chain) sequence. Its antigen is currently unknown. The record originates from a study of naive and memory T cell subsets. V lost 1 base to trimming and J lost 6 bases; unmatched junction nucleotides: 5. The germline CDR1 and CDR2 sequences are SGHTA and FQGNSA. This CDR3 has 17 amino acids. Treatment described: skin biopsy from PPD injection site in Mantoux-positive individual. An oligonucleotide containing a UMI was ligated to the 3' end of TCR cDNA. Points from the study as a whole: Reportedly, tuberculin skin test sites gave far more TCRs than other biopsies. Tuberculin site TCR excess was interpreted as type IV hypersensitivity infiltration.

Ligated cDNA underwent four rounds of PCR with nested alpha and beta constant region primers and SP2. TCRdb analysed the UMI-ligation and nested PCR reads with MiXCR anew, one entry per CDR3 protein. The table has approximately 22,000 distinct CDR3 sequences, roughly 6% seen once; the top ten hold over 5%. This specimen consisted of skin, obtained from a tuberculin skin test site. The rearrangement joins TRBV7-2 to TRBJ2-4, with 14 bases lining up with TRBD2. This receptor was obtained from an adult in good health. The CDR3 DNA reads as TGTGCCAGCAGCTTAGAAGGGACTAGCGGGAGAGGAAACATTCAGTACTTC. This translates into CASSLEGTSGRGNIQYF.